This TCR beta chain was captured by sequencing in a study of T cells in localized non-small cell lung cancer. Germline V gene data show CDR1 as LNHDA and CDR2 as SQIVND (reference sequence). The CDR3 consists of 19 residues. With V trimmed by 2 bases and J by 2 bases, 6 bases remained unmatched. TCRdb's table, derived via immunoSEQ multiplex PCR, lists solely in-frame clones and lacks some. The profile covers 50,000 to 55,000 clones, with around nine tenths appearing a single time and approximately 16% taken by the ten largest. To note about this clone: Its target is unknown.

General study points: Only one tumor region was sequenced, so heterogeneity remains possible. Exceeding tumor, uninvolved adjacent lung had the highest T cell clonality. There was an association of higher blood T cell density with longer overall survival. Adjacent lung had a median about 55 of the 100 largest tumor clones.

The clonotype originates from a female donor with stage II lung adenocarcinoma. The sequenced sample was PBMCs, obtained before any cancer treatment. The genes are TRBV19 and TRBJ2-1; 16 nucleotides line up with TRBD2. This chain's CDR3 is CASSIPPGLAGGTYNEQFF. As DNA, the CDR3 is TGTGCCAGTAGTATACCCCCGGGACTAGCGGGGGGGACCTACAATGAGCAGTTCTTC. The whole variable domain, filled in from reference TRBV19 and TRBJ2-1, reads DGGITQSPKYLFRKEGQNVTLSCEQNLNHDAMYWYRQDPGQGLRLIYYSQIVNDFQKGDIAEGYSVSREKKESFPLTVTSAQKNPTAFYLCASSIPPGLAGGTYNEQFFGPGTRLTVL.